This TCR beta chain originates from a study of OX40 agonist ivuxolimab in advanced cancers. Germline CDR1 LNHNV, CDR2 YYDKDF (reference sequence). The CDR3 has 17 amino acids. The V gene lost 1 base and the J gene lost 0 bases, with 14 bases spanning the gap. TCRdb's copy holds only in-frame clones and misses some; the assay was immunoSEQ multiplex PCR. The sample contains roughly 64,000 clones, approximately 84% of which appear only once. V is TRBV15 and J is TRBJ2-3, with a weak D call TRBD1 (6 bases). Sequenced material: CD4+ or CD8+ T cells sorted from blood, taken in a trial of the OX40 agonist ivuxolimab. This TCR was recovered from an adult with an advanced solid tumor such as melanoma, head and neck, liver or kidney cancer. CDR3 loop: CATSRAGTSFSTDTQYF. The CDR3, as DNA: TGTGCCACCAGCAGAGCCGGGACAAGTTTTAGCACAGATACGCAGTATTTT. The full variable domain, with the rest looked up from reference TRBV15 and TRBJ2-3, is DAMVIQNPRYQVTQFGKPVTLSCSQTLNHNVMYWYQQKSSQAPKLLFHYYDKDFNNEADTPDNFQSRRPNTSFCFLDIRSPGLGDTAMYLCATSRAGTSFSTDTQYFGPGTRLTVL.